This entry is about one T cell receptor beta chain. Generated by immunoSEQ multiplex PCR, the TCRdb table keeps only in-frame clones and is missing some. This sample yields 120,000 or so clones, of which about 90% are seen a single time; 1.5% to 2% belongs to the top ten. These data are taken from a study of control samples from healthy donors and cancer patients. The CDR3 is made up of 16 amino acids. The V gene lost 3 bases and the J gene lost 7 bases, with 19 bases spanning the gap. The germline CDR1 and CDR2 sequences are KGHSH and LQKENI. The receptor was isolated from a man aged 18 to 30 in good health. The chain couples TRBV18 to TRBJ1-5; possibly TRBD1 for D (6 bases). The source material was blood. CDR3 in amino acids: CASSPVRAGGRQPQHF. In DNA form, the CDR3 reads TGTGCCAGCTCACCGGTCCGGGCCGGGGGCCGGCAGCCCCAGCATTTT.